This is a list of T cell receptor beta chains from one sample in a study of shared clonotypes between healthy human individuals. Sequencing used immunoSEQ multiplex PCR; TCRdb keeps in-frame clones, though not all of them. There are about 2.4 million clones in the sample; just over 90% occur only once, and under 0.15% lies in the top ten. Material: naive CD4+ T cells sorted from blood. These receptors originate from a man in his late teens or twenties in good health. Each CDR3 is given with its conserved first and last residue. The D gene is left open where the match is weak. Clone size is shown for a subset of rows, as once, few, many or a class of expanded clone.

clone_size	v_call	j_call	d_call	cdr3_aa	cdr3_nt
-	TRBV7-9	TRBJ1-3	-	CASSLSSGTGNTIYF	TGTGCCAGCAGCTTAAGTTCAGGAACTGGAAACACCATATATTTT
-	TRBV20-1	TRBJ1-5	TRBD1	CSATGDQPQHF	TGCAGTGCAACAGGGGACCAGCCCCAGCATTTT
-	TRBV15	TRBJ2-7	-	CATSSGDPAYEQYF	TGTGCCACCAGCAGTGGGGACCCCGCCTACGAGCAGTACTTC
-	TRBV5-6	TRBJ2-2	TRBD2	CASSLIAGVTGELFF	TGTGCCAGCAGCTTGATAGCGGGGGTCACCGGGGAGCTGTTTTTT
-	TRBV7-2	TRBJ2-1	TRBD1	CASSFDRGTYNEQFF	TGTGCCAGCAGCTTCGACAGGGGGACCTACAATGAGCAGTTCTTC
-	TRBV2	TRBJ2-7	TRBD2	CASSEAGRRRGNYEQYF	TGTGCCAGCAGTGAAGCGGGACGTCGGCGGGGGAACTACGAGCAGTACTTC
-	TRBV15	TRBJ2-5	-	CATSRDGLSQETQYF	TGTGCCACCAGCAGAGATGGTCTCAGTCAAGAGACCCAGTACTTC
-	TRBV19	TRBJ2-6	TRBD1	CASSSTGSGANVLTF	TGTGCCAGTAGTTCGACAGGGTCTGGGGCCAACGTCCTGACTTTC
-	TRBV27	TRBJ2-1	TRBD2	CASSWGTTYNEQFF	TGTGCCAGCAGTTGGGGGACTACCTACAATGAGCAGTTCTTC
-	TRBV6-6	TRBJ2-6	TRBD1	CASSQTGGSGANVLTF	TGTGCCAGCAGTCAGACAGGGGGCTCTGGGGCCAACGTCCTGACTTTC
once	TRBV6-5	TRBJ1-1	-	CASSRQVNTEAFF	TGTGCCAGCAGCCGACAGGTGAACACTGAAGCTTTCTTT
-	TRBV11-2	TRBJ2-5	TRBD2	CASSPGTSGVETQYF	TGTGCCAGCAGCCCCGGGACTAGCGGCGTTGAGACCCAGTACTTC
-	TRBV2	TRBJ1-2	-	CASSEGREGVDYGYTF	TGTGCCAGCAGTGAAGGTCGGGAGGGAGTGGACTATGGCTACACCTTC
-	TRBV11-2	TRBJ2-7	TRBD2	CASFLRGAGAGNEQYF	TGTGCCAGCTTCCTGCGGGGGGCGGGAGCAGGGAACGAGCAGTACTTC
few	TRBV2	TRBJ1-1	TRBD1	CASSENRGGTEAFF	TGTGCCAGCAGTGAGAACAGGGGTGGCACTGAAGCTTTCTTT
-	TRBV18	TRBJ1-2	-	CASAITQDSLYGYTF	TGTGCCAGCGCGATCACGCAAGACTCTCTCTATGGCTACACCTTC
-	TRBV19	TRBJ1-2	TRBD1	CASQDRGGYTF	TGTGCCAGCCAGGACAGGGGTGGCTACACCTTC
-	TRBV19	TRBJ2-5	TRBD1	CASSGDRAIGETQYF	TGTGCCAGTAGTGGTGACAGGGCTATAGGAGAGACCCAGTACTTC
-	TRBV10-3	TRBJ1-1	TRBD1	CAISDRQGAPNTEAFF	TGTGCCATCAGTGATAGACAGGGGGCACCTAACACTGAAGCTTTCTTT
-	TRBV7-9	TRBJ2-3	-	CASSQGKTDTQYF	TGTGCCAGCAGCCAGGGGAAGACAGATACGCAGTATTTT
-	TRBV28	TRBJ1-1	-	CASSSPGLGREAFF	TGTGCCAGCAGTTCCCCGGGTCTCGGCAGGGAAGCTTTCTTT
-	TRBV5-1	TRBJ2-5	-	CASSLPGAGETQYF	TGCGCCAGCAGCTTACCGGGGGCAGGGGAGACCCAGTACTTC
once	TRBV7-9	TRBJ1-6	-	CASSPDPFNSPLHF	TGTGCCAGCAGCCCCGATCCCTTTAATTCACCCCTCCACTTT
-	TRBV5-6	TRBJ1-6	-	CASMRSGDEAPLHF	TGTGCCAGCATGCGGTCCGGGGACGAAGCACCCCTCCACTTT
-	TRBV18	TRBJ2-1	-	CASSPLTGASYNEQFF	TGTGCCAGCTCACCGTTGACGGGGGCGTCCTACAATGAGCAGTTCTTC
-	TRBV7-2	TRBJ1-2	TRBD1	CASSLGDRPPGYGYTF	TGTGCCAGCAGCTTAGGGGACAGACCTCCGGGCTATGGCTACACCTTC
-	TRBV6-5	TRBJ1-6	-	CASSRLQGTPLHF	TGTGCCAGCAGTCGCCTACAGGGAACACCCCTCCACTTT
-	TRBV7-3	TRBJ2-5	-	CASSLMGGPETQYF	TGTGCCAGCAGCTTAATGGGGGGGCCGGAGACCCAGTACTTC
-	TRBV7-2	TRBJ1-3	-	CASSFREIGNTIYF	TGTGCCAGCAGCTTCAGGGAAATTGGAAACACCATATATTTT
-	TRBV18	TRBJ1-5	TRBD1	CASSWDRGSQPQHF	TGTGCCAGCTCTTGGGACAGGGGTTCCCAGCCCCAGCATTTT
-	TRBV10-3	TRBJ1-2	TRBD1	CAISELTGVGYTF	TGTGCCATCAGTGAGTTGACAGGGGTTGGCTACACCTTC
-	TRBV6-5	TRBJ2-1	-	CASSRGTVNNEQFF	TGTGCCAGCAGTCGCGGGACAGTTAACAATGAGCAGTTCTTC
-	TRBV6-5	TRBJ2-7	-	CASSSGTETYEQYF	TGTGCCAGCAGCTCCGGGACTGAAACCTACGAGCAGTACTTC
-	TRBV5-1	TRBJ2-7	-	CASSDRGAYEQYF	TGCGCCAGCAGCGACCGAGGAGCCTACGAGCAGTACTTC
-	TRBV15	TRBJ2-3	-	CATSREGSSTDTQYF	TGTGCCACCAGCAGAGAGGGATCTAGCACAGATACGCAGTATTTT
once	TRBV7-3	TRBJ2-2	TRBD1	CASSLDRGSTGELFF	TGTGCCAGCAGCCTCGACAGGGGGAGCACCGGGGAGCTGTTTTTT
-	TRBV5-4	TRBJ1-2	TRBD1	CASSSPGQGLGYTF	TGTGCCAGCAGCTCTCCGGGACAGGGACTTGGCTACACCTTC
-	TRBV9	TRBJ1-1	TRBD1	CASGHRGSTEAFF	TGTGCCAGCGGCCACAGGGGGAGCACTGAAGCTTTCTTT
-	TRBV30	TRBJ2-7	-	CAFEQGTYEQYF	TGTGCCTTCGAACAGGGTACCTACGAGCAGTACTTC
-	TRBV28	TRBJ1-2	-	CASSALPGPRANYGYTF	TGTGCCAGCAGTGCTCTACCGGGACCCAGAGCTAACTATGGCTACACCTTC
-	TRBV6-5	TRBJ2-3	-	CASSGGRGVDTQYF	TGTGCCAGCAGTGGTGGGAGGGGGGTGGATACGCAGTATTTT
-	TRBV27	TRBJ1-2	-	CASSFDINYGYTF	TGTGCCAGCAGTTTCGACATTAACTATGGCTACACCTTC
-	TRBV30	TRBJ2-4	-	CAWSSNRRGNIQYF	TGTGCCTGGAGTTCAAACAGAAGGGGAAACATTCAGTACTTC
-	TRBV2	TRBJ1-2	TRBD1	CASSEGTGFYGYTF	TGTGCCAGCAGTGAAGGGACAGGATTCTATGGCTACACCTTC
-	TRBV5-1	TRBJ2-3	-	CASSLGSRWGSTDTQYF	TGCGCCAGCAGCTTGGGATCTAGGTGGGGGAGCACAGATACGCAGTATTTT